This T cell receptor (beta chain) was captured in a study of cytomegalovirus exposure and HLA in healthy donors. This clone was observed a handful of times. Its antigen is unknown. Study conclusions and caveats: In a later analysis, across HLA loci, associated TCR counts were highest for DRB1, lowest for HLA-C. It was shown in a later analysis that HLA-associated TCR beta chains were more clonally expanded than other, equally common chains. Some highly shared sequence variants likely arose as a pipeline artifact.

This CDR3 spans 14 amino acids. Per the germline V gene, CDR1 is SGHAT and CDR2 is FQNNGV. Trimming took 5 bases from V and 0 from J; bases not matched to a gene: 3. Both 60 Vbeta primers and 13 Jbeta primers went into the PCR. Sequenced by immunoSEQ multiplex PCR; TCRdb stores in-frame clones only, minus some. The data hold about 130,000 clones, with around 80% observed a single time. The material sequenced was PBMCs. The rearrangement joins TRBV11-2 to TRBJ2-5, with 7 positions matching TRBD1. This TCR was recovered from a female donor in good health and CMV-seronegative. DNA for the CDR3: TGTGCCAGCAGCCGGGACAGACACCAAGAGACCCAGTACTTC. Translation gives CASSRDRHQETQYF.